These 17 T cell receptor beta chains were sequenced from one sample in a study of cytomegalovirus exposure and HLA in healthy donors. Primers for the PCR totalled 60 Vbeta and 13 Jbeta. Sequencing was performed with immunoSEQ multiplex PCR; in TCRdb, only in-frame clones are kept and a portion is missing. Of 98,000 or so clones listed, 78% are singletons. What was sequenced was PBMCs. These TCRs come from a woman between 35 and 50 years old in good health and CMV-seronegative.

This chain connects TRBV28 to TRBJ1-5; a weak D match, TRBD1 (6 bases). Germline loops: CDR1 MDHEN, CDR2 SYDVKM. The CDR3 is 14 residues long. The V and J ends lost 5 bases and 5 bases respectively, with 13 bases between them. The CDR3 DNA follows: TGTGCCAGCAGTCTCCAGGGGTATGATCAGCCCCAGCATTTT. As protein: CASSLQGYDQPQHF.

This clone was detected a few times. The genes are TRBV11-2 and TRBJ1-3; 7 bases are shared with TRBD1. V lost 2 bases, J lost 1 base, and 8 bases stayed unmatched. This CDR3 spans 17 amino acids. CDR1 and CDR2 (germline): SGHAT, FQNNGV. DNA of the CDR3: TGTGCCAGCAGCTTAAGGGGGCAGCCTTCTTCTGGAAACACCATATATTTT. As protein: CASSLRGQPSSGNTIYF.

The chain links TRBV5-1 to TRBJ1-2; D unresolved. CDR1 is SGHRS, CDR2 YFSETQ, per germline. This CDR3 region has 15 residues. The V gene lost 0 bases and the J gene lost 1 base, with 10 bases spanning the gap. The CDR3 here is CASSLAAGSNYGYTF. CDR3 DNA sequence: TGCGCCAGCAGCTTGGCCGCAGGAAGTAACTATGGCTACACCTTC. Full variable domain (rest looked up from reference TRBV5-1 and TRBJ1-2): KAGVTQTPRYLIKTRGQQVTLSCSPISGHRSVSWYQQTPGQGLQFLFEYFSETQRNKGNFPGRFSGRQFSNSRSEMNVSTLELGDSALYLCASSLAAGSNYGYTFGSGTRLTVV.

CDR3 sequence reads: CASSQDLAGLGFTGELFF. CDR3 sequence (DNA): TGCGCCAGCAGCCAGGATCTCGCCGGACTAGGGTTTACCGGGGAGCTGTTTTTT. The chain carries TRBV4-1 and TRBJ2-2; TRBD2 matches at 7 bases. From germline, CDR1 is MGHRA and CDR2 YSYEKL. The CDR3 length is 18 residues. The V gene end was trimmed by 3 bases and the J gene end by 5 bases; junction bases not matched to a gene: 15.

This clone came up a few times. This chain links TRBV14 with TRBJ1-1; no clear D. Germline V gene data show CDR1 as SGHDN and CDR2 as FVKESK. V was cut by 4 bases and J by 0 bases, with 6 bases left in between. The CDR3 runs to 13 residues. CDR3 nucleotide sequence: TGTGCCAGCAGCCTTCAGATGAACACTGAAGCTTTCTTT. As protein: CASSLQMNTEAFF. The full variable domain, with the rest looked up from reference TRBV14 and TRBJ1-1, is EAGVTQFPSHSVIEKGQTVTLRCDPISGHDNLYWYRRVMGKEIKFLLHFVKESKQDESGMPNNRFLAERTGGTYSTLKVQPAELEDSGVYFCASSLQMNTEAFFGQGTRLTVV.

The DNA of the CDR3 is TGTGCCAGCAGTTTCTTTCCCCCTTCGGGTGGCTACGAGCAGTACTTC. This translates into CASSFFPPSGGYEQYF. The V and J genes are TRBV27 and TRBJ2-7; no firm D call. The CDR3 totals 16 residues. CDR1 is MNHEY and CDR2 is SMNVEV in the germline V gene (reference sequence). Trimming cost V 3 bases and J 3 bases, with 18 bases left between them.

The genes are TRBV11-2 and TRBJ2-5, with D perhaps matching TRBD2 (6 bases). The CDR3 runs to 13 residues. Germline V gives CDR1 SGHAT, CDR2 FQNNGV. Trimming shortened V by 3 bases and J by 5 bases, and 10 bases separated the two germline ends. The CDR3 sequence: CASSFNGGETQYF. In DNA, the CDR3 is TGTGCCAGCAGCTTTAACGGAGGGGAGACCCAGTACTTC. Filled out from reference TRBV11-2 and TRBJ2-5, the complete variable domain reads EAGVAQSPRYKIIEKRQSVAFWCNPISGHATLYWYQQILGQGPKLLIQFQNNGVVDDSQLPKDRFSAERLKGVDSTLKIQPAKLEDSAVYLCASSFNGGETQYFGPGTRLLVL.

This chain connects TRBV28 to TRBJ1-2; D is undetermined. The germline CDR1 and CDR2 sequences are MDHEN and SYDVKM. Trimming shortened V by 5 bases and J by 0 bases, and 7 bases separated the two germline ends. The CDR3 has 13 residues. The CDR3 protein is CASSLDANYGYTF. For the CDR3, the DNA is TGTGCCAGCAGTCTAGACGCTAACTATGGCTACACCTTC.

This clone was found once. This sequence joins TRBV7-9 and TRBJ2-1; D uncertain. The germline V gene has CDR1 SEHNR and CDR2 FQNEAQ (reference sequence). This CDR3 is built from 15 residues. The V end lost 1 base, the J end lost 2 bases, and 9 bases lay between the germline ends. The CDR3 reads CASSLGQNPYNEQFF. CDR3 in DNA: TGTGCCAGCAGCTTAGGGCAGAACCCCTACAATGAGCAGTTCTTC.

CDR3 loop: CASSRGSGWTDTQYF. CDR3 DNA sequence: TGTGCCAGCAGTAGGGGCAGCGGGTGGACAGATACGCAGTATTTT. The chain couples TRBV28 to TRBJ2-3; D may be TRBD2 (6 bases). The V gene lost 5 bases and the J gene lost 3 bases, with 15 bases spanning the gap. The CDR3 covers 15 residues. Germline V gene data show CDR1 as MDHEN and CDR2 as SYDVKM.

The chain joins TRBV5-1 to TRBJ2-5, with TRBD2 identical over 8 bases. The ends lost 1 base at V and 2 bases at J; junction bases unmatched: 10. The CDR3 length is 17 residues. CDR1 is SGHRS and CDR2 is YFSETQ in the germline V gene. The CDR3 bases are TGCGCCAGCAGCTTGACCCGTCCGGGGGGGGATCAAGAGACCCAGTACTTC. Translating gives CASSLTRPGGDQETQYF.

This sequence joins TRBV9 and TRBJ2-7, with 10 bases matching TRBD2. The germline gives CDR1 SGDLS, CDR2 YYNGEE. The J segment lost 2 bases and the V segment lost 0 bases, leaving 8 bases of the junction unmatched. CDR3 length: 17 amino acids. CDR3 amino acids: CASSVGGGLAETYEQYF. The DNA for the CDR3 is TGTGCCAGCAGCGTAGGCGGTGGACTAGCGGAAACCTACGAGCAGTACTTC.

In DNA, the CDR3 is TGTGCCAGCAGCGCCACCGACAGGGACGAGCAGTACTTC. Its protein is CASSATDRDEQYF. The chain links TRBV7-9 to TRBJ2-7; TRBD1 agrees at 7 bases. The CDR3 loop spans 13 amino acids. In germline, CDR1 is SEHNR, CDR2 FQNEAQ (reference sequence). After removal of 5 bases from V and 5 bases from J, the junction contained 6 bases not matched to a gene.

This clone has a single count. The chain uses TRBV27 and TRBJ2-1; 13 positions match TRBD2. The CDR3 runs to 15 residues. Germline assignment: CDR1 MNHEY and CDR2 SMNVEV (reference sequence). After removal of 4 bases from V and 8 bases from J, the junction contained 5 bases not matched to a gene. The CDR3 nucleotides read TGTGCCAGCAGTTCTTGGACTAGCGGGAGTTATGAGCAGTTCTTC. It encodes CASSSWTSGSYEQFF.

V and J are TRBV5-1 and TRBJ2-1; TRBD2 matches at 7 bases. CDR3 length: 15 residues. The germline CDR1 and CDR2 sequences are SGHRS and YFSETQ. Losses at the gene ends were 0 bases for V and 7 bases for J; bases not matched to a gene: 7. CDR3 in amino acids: CASSLAAGVENEQFF. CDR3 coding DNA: TGCGCCAGCAGCTTGGCGGCGGGGGTTGAGAATGAGCAGTTCTTC.

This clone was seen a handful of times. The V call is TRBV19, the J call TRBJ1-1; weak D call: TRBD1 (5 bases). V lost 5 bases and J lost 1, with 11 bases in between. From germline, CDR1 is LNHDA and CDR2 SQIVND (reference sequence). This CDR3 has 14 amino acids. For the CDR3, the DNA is TGTGCCAGTAGTGTCGTACAGGCGAACACTGAAGCTTTCTTT. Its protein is CASSVVQANTEAFF.

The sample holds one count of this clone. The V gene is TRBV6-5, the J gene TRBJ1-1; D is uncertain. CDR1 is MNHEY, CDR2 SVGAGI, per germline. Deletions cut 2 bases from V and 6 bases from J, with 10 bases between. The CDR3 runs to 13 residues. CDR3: CASSYRQISEAFF. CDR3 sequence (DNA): TGTGCCAGCAGTTACCGCCAGATCTCTGAAGCTTTCTTT.